This TCR beta chain is drawn from a study of shared clonotypes between healthy human individuals. Here immunoSEQ multiplex PCR was the method, and the copy in TCRdb shows in-frame clones only, minus some. The data hold 950,000 to 1,300,000 clones, with roughly 70% observed a single time. This CDR3 has 15 residues. Germline values: CDR1 SGHNT, CDR2 YYREEE (reference sequence). J gave up 2 bases and V 5 bases, and 6 bases lay outside the gene matches. General study findings and limits: Naive subsets usually exceeded memory subsets in estimated richness.

To note about this clone: The antigen is undetermined.

The receptor's source is a man aged 18-30 years in good health. The source material was memory CD4+ T cells sorted from blood. Subset noted: CD45RA-negative fraction. This chain links TRBV5-4 with TRBJ2-1; 8 positions match TRBD2. This chain's CDR3 is CASRVGGGTYNEQFF. Here the CDR3 DNA reads TGTGCCAGCAGGGTAGGCGGGGGGACCTACAATGAGCAGTTCTTC. Full variable domain (outside the CDR3, taken from reference TRBV5-4 and TRBJ2-1): ETGVTQSPTHLIKTRGQQVTLRCSSQSGHNTVSWYQQALGQGPQFIFQYYREEENGRGNFPPRFSGLQFPNYSSELNVNALELDDSALYLCASRVGGGTYNEQFFGPGTRLTVL.